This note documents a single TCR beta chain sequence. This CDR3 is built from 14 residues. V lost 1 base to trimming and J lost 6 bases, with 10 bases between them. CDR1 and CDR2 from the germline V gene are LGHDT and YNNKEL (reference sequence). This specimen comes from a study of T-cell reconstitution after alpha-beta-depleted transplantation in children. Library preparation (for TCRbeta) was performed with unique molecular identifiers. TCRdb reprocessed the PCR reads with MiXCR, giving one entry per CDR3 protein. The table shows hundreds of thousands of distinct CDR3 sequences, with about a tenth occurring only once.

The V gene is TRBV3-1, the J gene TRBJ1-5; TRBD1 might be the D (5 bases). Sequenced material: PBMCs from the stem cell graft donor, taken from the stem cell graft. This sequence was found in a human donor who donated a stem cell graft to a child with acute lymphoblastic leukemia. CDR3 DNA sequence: TGTGCCAGCAGCCAAGTCGTGGGACTTCAGCCCCAGCATTTT. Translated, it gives CASSQVVGLQPQHF.